Presented here are 22 T cell receptor beta chains from one specimen sequenced in a study of T cell responses to AZD1222 COVID-19 vaccine. This table comes from immunoSEQ multiplex PCR, and its TCRdb copy is limited to in-frame clones, with some not included. The table lists approximately 100,000 clones, around 94% of them singletons. Sequences were derived from peripheral blood, sampled on day 0 of AZD1222 vaccination. Source of these receptors: an adult in good health.

This rearrangement joins TRBV7-2 to TRBJ2-1; 7 bases are a match to TRBD2. Germline V gene lookup returns CDR1 SGHTA and CDR2 FQGNSA. V dropped 6 bases and J dropped 3; count of bases not matched to a gene: 17. The CDR3 spans 18 residues. The CDR3 bases are TGTGCCAGCAGAAACGGAAGAGGGCGGGAGACAGTCTACAATGAGCAGTTCTTC. It yields the protein CASRNGRGRETVYNEQFF.

The chain couples TRBV7-8 to TRBJ1-4; D gene ambiguous. Trimming cost V 5 bases and J 0 bases, with 13 bases left between them. Per the germline V gene, CDR1 is SGHVS and CDR2 is FQNEAQ. The CDR3 covers 16 residues. The CDR3 reads CASSPRVTATNEKLFF. Here the CDR3 DNA reads TGTGCCAGCAGCCCGAGGGTGACTGCAACTAATGAAAAACTGTTTTTT.

This chain uses TRBV4-1 with TRBJ2-1, with D possibly TRBD2 on 5 matching bases. The length of the CDR3 is 17 residues. Germline CDR1 reads MGHRA; CDR2 reads YSYEKL. Trimming took off 4 bases at V and 5 bases at J, with 21 bases between the two ends. The CDR3 here is CASSPPPWRGRDNEQFF. CDR3 bases: TGCGCCAGCAGCCCCCCCCCATGGCGAGGGCGGGACAATGAGCAGTTCTTC.

CDR3: CSVVIPASSGGQYF. Here the CDR3 DNA reads TGCAGCGTTGTGATTCCAGCCTCCTCGGGGGGGCAGTACTTC. The chain carries TRBV29-1 and TRBJ2-7; 7 bases line up with TRBD2. CDR3 length equals 14 residues. In germline, CDR1 is SQVTM, CDR2 ANQGSEA. With 4 bases clipped from V and 9 bases from J, the junction kept 15 bases outside the gene matches.

The chain carries TRBV29-1 and TRBJ1-4; 7 bases align to TRBD1. Trimming removed 4 bases from V and 8 bases from J; junction bases left unmatched: 7. CDR1 is SQVTM and CDR2 is ANQGSEA in the germline V gene. This CDR3 comprises 13 residues. CDR3 loop: CSVAPQGGEKLFF. The CDR3 DNA reads as TGCAGCGTTGCGCCGCAGGGGGGCGAAAAACTGTTTTTT.

The rearrangement uses TRBV6-5 and TRBJ2-3, with 7 bases matching TRBD1. The CDR3 consists of 15 residues. The V gene end was trimmed by 5 bases and the J gene end by 0 bases; junction bases not matched to a gene: 5. Germline CDR1 is MNHEY and CDR2 is SVGAGI. CDR3: CASSMGQTSTDTQYF. CDR3 sequence (DNA): TGTGCCAGCAGTATGGGACAGACTAGCACAGATACGCAGTATTTT.

The chain combines TRBV7-8 with TRBJ1-5; 9 positions agree with TRBD1. V was clipped by 4 bases and J by 5 bases; unmatched bases: 3. CDR1 and CDR2 (germline): SGHVS, FQNEAQ. The CDR3 runs to 14 residues. Written as DNA, the CDR3 is TGTGCCAGCAGCTGGGGACAGGGTTATCAGCCCCAGCATTTT. This gives the protein CASSWGQGYQPQHF.

V and J are TRBV4-2 and TRBJ1-1; D remains unclear. The germline V gene has CDR1 LGHNA and CDR2 YNFKEQ. This CDR3 has 15 amino acids. V was shortened by 0 bases and J by 2 bases, with 10 bases between the two germline ends. The CDR3: CASSQEGVGNTEAFF. Written as DNA, the CDR3 is TGTGCCAGCAGCCAAGAAGGAGTCGGAAACACTGAAGCTTTCTTT.

The chain recombines TRBV6-2 or TRBV6-3 with TRBJ2-1, with 10 positions matching TRBD2. There are 15 residues in the CDR3. CDR1 and CDR2 (germline): MNHEY, SVGEGT. The V gene end was trimmed by 5 bases and the J gene end by 5 bases; junction bases not matched to a gene: 6. CDR3 protein: CASSPGTSDHNEQFF. CDR3 DNA sequence: TGTGCCAGCAGTCCCGGGACTAGCGATCACAATGAGCAGTTCTTC.

This clone was seen only once. The rearrangement links TRBV19 to TRBJ1-1; 8 bases fit TRBD1. Per the germline V gene, CDR1 is LNHDA and CDR2 is SQIVND (reference sequence). The V segment lost 6 bases and the J segment 3 bases; nucleotides outside the gene matches: 15. The CDR3 is made up of 17 amino acids. DNA of the CDR3: TGTGCCAGTAGCCCAGGGGTACAGGGGGAGTTTTACACTGAAGCTTTCTTT. This sequence encodes CASSPGVQGEFYTEAFF.

The rearrangement links TRBV5-4 to TRBJ1-4; D call uncertain. CDR1 SGHNT and CDR2 YYREEE come from the germline V gene (reference sequence). V lost 0 bases, J lost 3 bases, and 12 bases lay in between. The length of the CDR3 is 16 residues. The CDR3 sequence: CASSLGQFQPNEKLFF. The DNA of the CDR3 is TGTGCCAGCAGCTTGGGTCAATTCCAGCCTAATGAAAAACTGTTTTTT.

V usage is TRBV6-2 or TRBV6-3 and J usage is TRBJ1-3; 7 bases agree with TRBD1. V dropped 0 bases and J dropped 2; count of bases not matched to a gene: 4. CDR1 and CDR2 from the germline V gene are MNHEY and SVGEGT. The CDR3 is 16 residues long. The chain's CDR3 is CASSYSGGLAGNTIYF. For the CDR3, the DNA is TGTGCCAGCAGTTACTCAGGGGGCCTGGCTGGAAACACCATATATTTT.

V gene TRBV27 combines with J gene TRBJ2-2; weak D call: TRBD1 (6 bases). This CDR3 contains 13 residues. V was cut by 3 bases and J by 7 bases, with 9 bases left in between. In germline, CDR1 is MNHEY, CDR2 SMNVEV (reference sequence). The CDR3 DNA reads as TGTGCCAGCAGTTTTCTCAGGGGCGGGGAGCTGTTTTTT. The encoded protein is CASSFLRGGELFF.

The chain links TRBV7-2 to TRBJ1-1; D unclear. Germline V gene sequence: CDR1 SGHTA, CDR2 FQGNSA. V was clipped by 5 bases and J by 7 bases, with 8 bases between them. This CDR3 is 11 amino acids long. The CDR3, as DNA: TGTGCCAGCAGCACTCACATTGAAGCTTTCTTT. This gives the protein CASSTHIEAFF.

A few counts support this clone. The J gene is TRBJ1-1, the V gene TRBV24-1; TRBD1 aligns across 7 bases. The length of the CDR3 is 15 residues. Germline V CDR1 and CDR2: KGHDR, SFDVKD. V gave up 10 bases and J gave up 0 bases; unmatched junction bases: 10. The DNA of the CDR3 is TGTGCCACGAGCCCGACAGGGAACATGAACACTGAAGCTTTCTTT. This codes for CATSPTGNMNTEAFF.

This chain connects TRBV6-5 to TRBJ1-1; D uncertain. Germline V lookup: CDR1 MNHEY, CDR2 SVGAGI. Trimming cost V 6 bases and J 8 bases, with 16 bases left between them. The CDR3 is 13 residues long. The CDR3 loop reads CASRDFASFEAFF. The DNA of the CDR3 is TGTGCCAGCAGGGACTTCGCCAGTTTCGAAGCTTTCTTT.

This clone was detected once. The chain couples TRBV15 to TRBJ1-2; perhaps TRBD1 as D (5 bases). Germline values: CDR1 LNHNV, CDR2 YYDKDF (reference sequence). This CDR3 comprises 17 residues. The V end was cut by 1 base, the J end by 6 bases, with 21 bases between. CDR3 nucleotide sequence: TGTGCCACCAGCAGAGTAACAGGATCTATCTATATTGATGGCTACACCTTC. It is translated as CATSRVTGSIYIDGYTF.

The chain employs TRBV7-2 and TRBJ1-5, with no clear D. The V end was cut by 5 bases, the J end by 8 bases, with 10 bases between. Germline V lookup: CDR1 SGHTA, CDR2 FQGNSA. CDR3 length: 12 amino acids. CDR3 DNA sequence: TGTGCCAGCAGCCCACGCTCTGAGCCCCAGCATTTT. It encodes CASSPRSEPQHF.

The chain couples TRBV5-1 to TRBJ2-5; 10 bases are shared with TRBD1. V was clipped by 4 bases and J by 2 bases; unmatched bases: 5. Germline V gene data show CDR1 as SGHRS and CDR2 as YFSETQ. This CDR3 contains 15 residues. CDR3 nucleotide sequence: TGCGCCAGCAGCAGGACAGGGGGGGATCAAGAGACCCAGTACTTC. Translation gives CASSRTGGDQETQYF.

The rearrangement uses TRBV10-3 and TRBJ2-7; 10 positions match TRBD2. The trim removed 6 bases at V and 3 bases at J, leaving 5 bases unmatched. Per germline, CDR1 ENHRY and CDR2 SYGVKD. This CDR3 region has 14 residues. CDR3 nucleotides: TGTGCCATCAGCAGAAGCGGGAGGGACTACGAGCAGTACTTC. Translation gives CAISRSGRDYEQYF.

This clone was seen just once. The chain joins TRBV3-1 (or the pseudogene TRBV3-2) to TRBJ2-5; 10 positions agree with TRBD2. Germline lookup yields CDR1 LGHDT and CDR2 YNNKEL (reference sequence). Trimming took 5 bases from V and 5 from J; bases not matched to a gene: 14. The CDR3 is made up of 17 amino acids. The CDR3: CASSVVSGRVRGETQYF. CDR3 DNA: TGTGCCAGCAGCGTGGTCAGCGGGAGGGTCCGGGGGGAGACCCAGTACTTC.

The chain joins TRBV7-9 to TRBJ1-4; D remains ambiguous. V lost 1 base and J lost 6, with 15 bases in between. The CDR3 totals 16 residues. The germline V gene has CDR1 SEHNR and CDR2 FQNEAQ (reference sequence). The chain's CDR3 is CASSLVVGLLDEKLFF. CDR3 coding DNA: TGTGCCAGCAGCTTAGTGGTTGGGCTATTGGATGAAAAACTGTTTTTT. The full variable domain, its missing parts supplied by reference TRBV7-9 and TRBJ1-4, is DTGVSQNPRHKITKRGQNVTFRCDPISEHNRLYWYRQTLGQGPEFLTYFQNEAQLEKSRLLSDRFSAERPKGSFSTLEIQRTEQGDSAMYLCASSLVVGLLDEKLFFGSGTQLSVL.